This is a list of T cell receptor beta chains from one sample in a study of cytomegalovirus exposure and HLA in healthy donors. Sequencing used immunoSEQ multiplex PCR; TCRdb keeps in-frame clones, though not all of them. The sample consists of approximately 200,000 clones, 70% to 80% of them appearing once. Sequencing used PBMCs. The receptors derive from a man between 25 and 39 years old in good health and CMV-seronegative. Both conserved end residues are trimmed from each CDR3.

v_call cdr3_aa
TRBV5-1 ASKLRPGTDNEKLF
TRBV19 ASRTGTALNQPQH
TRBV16 ASREGAGNQPQH
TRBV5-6 ASSLVGGGGSTDTQY
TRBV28 ASSLSGDYGGYT
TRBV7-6 ASSDRGHGGRELF
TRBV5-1 ASSSPGTGGLTDTQY
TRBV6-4 ASSPRGENTEAF
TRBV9 ASSPGTSGSNEQF
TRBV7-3 ASSNHTGDSGRATYNEQF
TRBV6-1 ASSEAGPRTYEQY
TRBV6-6 ASRHIQGVVSGYT
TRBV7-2 ASSLMGAGNGYT
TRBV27 ASSSAGVTEAF
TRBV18 ASSPRRQDVFGAF
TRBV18 ASSANEKLF
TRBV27 ASSSRTRQGRGNQPQH
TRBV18 ASSPRGTGGTGSGNVDEQF
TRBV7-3 ASSPTAGGTGELF
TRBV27 ASSPTRNNEQF
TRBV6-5 ASSIGHRGEAQY
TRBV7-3 ASSLGGQPDTQY
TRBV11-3 ASSLGDSGELF
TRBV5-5 ASSSSNEQY
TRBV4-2 ASRQIPGTSGRDYEQY
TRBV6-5 ASSYAGGFEQY
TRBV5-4 ASSFMVSDEQY
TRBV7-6 ASSPPPSGPMDEQF
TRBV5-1 ASSLQPGGTEAF
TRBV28 ASTPLAGGPMVQTQY
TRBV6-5 ASSAPPAGVYEQY
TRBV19 ASTPGGIGAF
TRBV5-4 ASSLGAGGSYNEQF
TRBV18 ASSPPWTGGISEAF